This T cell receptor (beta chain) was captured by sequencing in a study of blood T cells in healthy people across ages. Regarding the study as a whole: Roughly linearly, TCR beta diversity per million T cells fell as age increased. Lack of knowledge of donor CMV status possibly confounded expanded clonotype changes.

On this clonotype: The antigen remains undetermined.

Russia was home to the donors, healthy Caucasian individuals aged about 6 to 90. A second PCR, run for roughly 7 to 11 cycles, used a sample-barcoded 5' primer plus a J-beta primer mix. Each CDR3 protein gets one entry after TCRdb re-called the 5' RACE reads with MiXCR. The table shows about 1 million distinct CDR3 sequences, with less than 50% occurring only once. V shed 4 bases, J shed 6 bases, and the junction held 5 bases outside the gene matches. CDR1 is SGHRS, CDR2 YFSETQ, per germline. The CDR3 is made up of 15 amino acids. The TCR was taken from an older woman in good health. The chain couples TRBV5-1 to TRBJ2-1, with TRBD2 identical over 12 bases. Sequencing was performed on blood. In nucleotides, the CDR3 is TGCGCCAGCAGCCCGGGACTAGCGGGTATCAATGAGCAGTTCTTC. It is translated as CASSPGLAGINEQFF.